The 12 T cell receptor beta chains listed next were all sequenced from one sample in a study of vaccination and CD4 T cells after COVID-19. Treatment specified: 10-day PBMC culture with coronavirus spike peptide pools or control peptides (ViraFEST assay). These receptors' targets are unknown. Cultured CD4+ T-cell DNA underwent Oncomine TCR Beta short-read sequencing. TCRdb re-analysed the PCR reads in MiXCR, keeping a single row per CDR3 protein. The top ten hold roughly 15% of the sample, which has approximately 18,000 distinct CDR3 sequences, less than 30% seen once. Source material: cultured CD4+ T cells from blood. Source of these receptors: a human donor with COVID-19.

This clonotype was counted between two and nine times. The chain recombines TRBV6-1 with TRBJ1-2; D may be TRBD1 (5 bases). The CDR3 spans 14 residues. From germline, CDR1 is MNHNS and CDR2 SASEGT. Trimming cost V 4 bases and J 8 bases, with 17 bases left between them. The CDR3 region is CASSARTGSGGYTF. CDR3 nucleotide sequence: TGTGCCAGCAGTGCCCGCACAGGTTCGGGAGGCTACACCTTC.

The rearrangement joins TRBV7-9 to TRBJ1-2; D uncertain. Germline V gene sequence: CDR1 SEHNR, CDR2 FQNEAQ (reference sequence). The V and J ends lost 0 bases and 3 bases respectively, with 11 bases between them. CDR3 length equals 15 residues. For the CDR3, the DNA is TGTGCCAGCAGCTTAGCTGAGGGTTTGGACTATGGCTACACCTTC. It translates to CASSLAEGLDYGYTF. Together with reference TRBV7-9 and TRBJ1-2, the CDR3 gives the full variable domain: DTGVSQNPRHKITKRGQNVTFRCDPISEHNRLYWYRQTLGQGPEFLTYFQNEAQLEKSRLLSDRFSAERPKGSFSTLEIQRTEQGDSAMYLCASSLAEGLDYGYTFGSGTRLTVV.

This clonotype was detected only a few times. The chain has TRBV21-1 and TRBJ2-5; TRBD1 reflects the table's D call only, with no check against the DNA. TRBV21-1 is a pseudogene segment. This CDR3 contains 16 residues. The CDR3 DNA is TGTGCCAGCAGCCGTTGGGACAGGGGGTTCCAAGAGACCCAGTACTTC. Translation gives CASSRWDRGFQETQYF.

This chain connects TRBV5-1 to TRBJ2-7, with 12 bases identical to TRBD1. V shed 9 bases and J 1 base; nucleotides not matched to a gene: 17. The CDR3 runs 18 residues. Germline V gives CDR1 SGHRS, CDR2 YFSETQ. The CDR3 reads CATAVGTGGPAASYEQYF. The CDR3 region has the DNA TGCGCCACGGCTGTGGGGACAGGGGGCCCCGCGGCTTCCTACGAGCAGTACTTC.

The chain employs TRBV7-9 and TRBJ2-1, with D possibly matching TRBD1 (6 bases). Germline CDR1 and CDR2: SEHNR and FQNEAQ (reference sequence). The CDR3 spans 15 residues. The V end was cut by 4 bases, the J end by 3 bases, with 13 bases between. The CDR3 DNA reads as TGTGCCAGCAGCTCGGACAGAGCAAGCTACAATGAGCAGTTCTTC. Translated: CASSSDRASYNEQFF.

This clonotype was found once. The genes are TRBV28 and TRBJ1-4, with D hard to call. Trimming removed 8 bases at V and 0 bases at J, with 7 bases between. Germline values: CDR1 MDHEN, CDR2 SYDVKM. The CDR3 spans 13 residues. CDR3 nucleotide sequence: TGTGCCAGCTGGTCAGCAACTAATGAAAAACTGTTTTTT. This gives the protein CASWSATNEKLFF.

The rearrangement uses TRBV20-1 and TRBJ1-1, with 7 bases fitting TRBD1. There are 14 residues in the CDR3. Germline CDR1 DFQATT, CDR2 SNEGSKA (reference sequence). V gave up 5 bases and J gave up 2 bases; unmatched junction bases: 8. CDR3 residues: CSAPLTGPNTEAFF. The CDR3 DNA sequence: TGCAGTGCTCCCCTGACAGGGCCTAACACTGAAGCTTTCTTT.

V gene TRBV7-9 combines with J gene TRBJ2-3; D not resolved. Germline CDR1 is SEHNR and CDR2 is FQNEAQ (reference sequence). Trimming removed 5 bases from V and 9 bases from J, with 18 bases in between. The CDR3 consists of 14 residues. The CDR3 DNA reads TGTGCCAGCAGCCCCCTGGAGTCAGGACGGACGCAGTATTTT. Translating it yields CASSPLESGRTQYF.

Only a few counts were recorded for this clonotype. The chain is built from TRBV25-1 and TRBJ2-3, with 7 bases matching TRBD1. V dropped 4 bases and J dropped 3; count of bases not matched to a gene: 10. This CDR3 region has 16 residues. The V gene's germline CDR1 is MGHDK and CDR2 SYGVNS. Here the CDR3 DNA reads TGTGCCAGCAGTGGCCCGACAGGGAGCAGGACAGATACGCAGTATTTT. This encodes CASSGPTGSRTDTQYF.

For this clonotype: Its ends do not fully match the called genes, so a read error is possible. The CDR3 DNA is TGTGCCAGCTCACCAAATGGACACCCGAAGACCGGGGAGCTGTTTTTT. Its protein is CASSPNGHPKTGELFF. The chain couples TRBV18 to TRBJ2-2; the D gene is possibly TRBD1 (5 bases). Germline V lookup: CDR1 KGHSH, CDR2 LQKENI. CDR3 size: 16 residues. The whole variable domain, remainder taken from reference TRBV18 and TRBJ2-2, is NAGVMQNPRHLVRRRGQEARLRCSPMKGHSHVYWYRQLPEEGLKFMVYLQKENIIDESGMPKERFSAEFPKEGPSILRIQQVVRGDSAAYFCASSPNGHPKTGELFFGEGSRLTVL.

This clonotype has a single count. The chain has TRBV20-1 and TRBJ2-5, with 7 bases identical to TRBD2. Trimming at V came to 3 bases and at J to 5 bases, leaving 3 bases not matched to a gene. The germline CDR1 and CDR2 sequences are DFQATT and SNEGSKA (reference sequence). This CDR3 contains 12 residues. The DNA of the CDR3 is TGCAGTGCTAGCGGGGGGAAGGAGACCCAGTACTTC. Amino acids: CSASGGKETQYF.

V and J are TRBV27 and TRBJ2-2; D gene uncertain. Germline CDR1 is MNHEY and CDR2 is SMNVEV (reference sequence). The CDR3 loop spans 14 amino acids. The V end lost 3 bases, the J end lost 6 bases, and 11 bases lay between the germline ends. CDR3 in DNA: TGTGCCAGCAGTTTTCAGGTCGGTGCCGGGGAGCTGTTTTTT. Protein: CASSFQVGAGELFF.